This T cell receptor beta chain originates from a study of OX40 agonist ivuxolimab in advanced cancers. About the research overall: Mean age 60 years, range about 23 to 79; roughly 82% male.

Sequencing used immunoSEQ multiplex PCR; TCRdb keeps in-frame clones, though not all of them. The sample records nearly 80,000 clones, 70% to 85% being singletons. V was shortened by 1 base and J by 1 base, with 5 bases between the two germline ends. CDR1 and CDR2 (germline): KGHSH, LQKENI. The CDR3 is made up of 14 amino acids. The study, taken as a whole, reports: No antigen was identified for the clonally expanded peripheral T cells. Expanded clones were, on average, more numerous among CD8+ T cells than CD4+. Low clonal expansion, among the lowest seen, marked partial responders at 0.1-3.0 mg/kg.

Remarks on this clone: Its antigen remains unknown.

The receptor was isolated from an adult with an advanced solid tumor such as melanoma, head and neck, liver or kidney cancer. The material sequenced was CD4+ or CD8+ T cells sorted from blood, taken in a trial of the OX40 agonist ivuxolimab. The chain recombines TRBV18 with TRBJ2-1; D unclear. CDR3 loop: CASSPQSSYNEQFF. The CDR3 region has the DNA TGTGCCAGCTCACCACAGTCTTCCTACAATGAGCAGTTCTTC.